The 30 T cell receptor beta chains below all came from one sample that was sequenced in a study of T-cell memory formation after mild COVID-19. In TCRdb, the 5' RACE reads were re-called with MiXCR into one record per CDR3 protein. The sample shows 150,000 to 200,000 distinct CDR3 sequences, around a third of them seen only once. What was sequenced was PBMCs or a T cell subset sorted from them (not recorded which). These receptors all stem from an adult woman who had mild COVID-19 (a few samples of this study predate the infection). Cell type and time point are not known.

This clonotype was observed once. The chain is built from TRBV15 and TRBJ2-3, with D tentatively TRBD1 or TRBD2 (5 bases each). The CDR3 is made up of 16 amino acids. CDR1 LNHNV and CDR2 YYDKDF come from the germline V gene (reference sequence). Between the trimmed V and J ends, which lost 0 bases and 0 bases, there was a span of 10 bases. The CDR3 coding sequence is TGTGCCACCAGCAGAGACCGGGACCTGAGCACAGATACGCAGTATTTT. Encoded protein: CATSRDRDLSTDTQYF.

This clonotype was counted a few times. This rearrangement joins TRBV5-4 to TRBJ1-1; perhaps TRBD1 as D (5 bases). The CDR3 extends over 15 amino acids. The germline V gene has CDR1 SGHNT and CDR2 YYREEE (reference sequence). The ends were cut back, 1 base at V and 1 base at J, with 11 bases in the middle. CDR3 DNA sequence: TGTGCCAGCAGCTTGTTAGATGGACAGAACACTGAAGCTTTCTTT. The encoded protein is CASSLLDGQNTEAFF.

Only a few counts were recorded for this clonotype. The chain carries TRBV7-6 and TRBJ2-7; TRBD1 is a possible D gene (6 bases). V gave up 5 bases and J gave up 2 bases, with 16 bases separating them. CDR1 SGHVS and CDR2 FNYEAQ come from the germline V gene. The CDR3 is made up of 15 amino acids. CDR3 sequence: CASSEGPGQTYEQYF. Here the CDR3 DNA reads TGTGCCAGCAGCGAGGGACCTGGACAGACCTACGAGCAGTACTTC.

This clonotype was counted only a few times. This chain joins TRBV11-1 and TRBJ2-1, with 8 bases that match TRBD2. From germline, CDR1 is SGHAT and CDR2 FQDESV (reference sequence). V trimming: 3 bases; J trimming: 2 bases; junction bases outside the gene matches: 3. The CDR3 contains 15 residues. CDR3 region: CASSFPGGPYNEQFF. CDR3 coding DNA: TGTGCCAGCAGCTTCCCGGGGGGGCCCTACAATGAGCAGTTCTTC.

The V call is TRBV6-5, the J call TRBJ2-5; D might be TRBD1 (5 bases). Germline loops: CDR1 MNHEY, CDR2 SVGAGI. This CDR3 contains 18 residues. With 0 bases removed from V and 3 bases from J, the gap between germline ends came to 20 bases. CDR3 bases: TGTGCCAGCAGTTACTCGACGTACCCTAACATAGGGGAAGAGACCCAGTACTTC. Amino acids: CASSYSTYPNIGEETQYF.

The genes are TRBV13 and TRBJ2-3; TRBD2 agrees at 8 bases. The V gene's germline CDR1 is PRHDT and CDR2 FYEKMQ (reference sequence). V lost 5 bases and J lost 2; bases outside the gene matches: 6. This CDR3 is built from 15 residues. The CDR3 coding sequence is TGTGCCAGCAGCGGTATAGCGGGGAACACAGATACGCAGTATTTT. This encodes CASSGIAGNTDTQYF.

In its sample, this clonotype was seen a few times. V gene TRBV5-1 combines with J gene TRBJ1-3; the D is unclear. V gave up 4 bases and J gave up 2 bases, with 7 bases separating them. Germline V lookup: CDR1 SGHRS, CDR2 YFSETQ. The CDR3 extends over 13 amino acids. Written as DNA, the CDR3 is TGCGCCAGCAGCCGGACGGCTGGAAACACCATATATTTT. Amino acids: CASSRTAGNTIYF.

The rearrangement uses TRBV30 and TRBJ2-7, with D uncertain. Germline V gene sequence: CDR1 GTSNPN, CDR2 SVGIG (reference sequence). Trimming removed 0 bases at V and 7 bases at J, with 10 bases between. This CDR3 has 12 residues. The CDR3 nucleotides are TGTGCCTGGAGTGTATCTTTTGGGGAGCAGTACTTC. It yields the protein CAWSVSFGEQYF.

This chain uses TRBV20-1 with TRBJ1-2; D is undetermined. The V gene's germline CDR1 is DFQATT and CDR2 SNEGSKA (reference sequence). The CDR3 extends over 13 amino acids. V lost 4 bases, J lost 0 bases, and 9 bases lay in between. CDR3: CSAITQANYGYTF. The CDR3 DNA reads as TGCAGTGCTATAACCCAAGCTAACTATGGCTACACCTTC.

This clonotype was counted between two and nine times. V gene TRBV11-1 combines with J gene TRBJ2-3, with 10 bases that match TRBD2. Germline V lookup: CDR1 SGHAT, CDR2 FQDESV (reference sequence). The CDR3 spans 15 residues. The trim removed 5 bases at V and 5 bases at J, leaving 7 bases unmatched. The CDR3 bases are TGTGCCAGCAGCCAACCAAGGACTAGCGGAGATACGCAGTATTTT. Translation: CASSQPRTSGDTQYF.

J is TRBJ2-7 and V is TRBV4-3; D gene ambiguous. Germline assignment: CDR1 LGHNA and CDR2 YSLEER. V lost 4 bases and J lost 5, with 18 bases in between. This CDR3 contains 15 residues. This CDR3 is CASSPNLGWMHEQYF. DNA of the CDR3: TGCGCCAGCAGCCCGAACCTAGGCTGGATGCACGAGCAGTACTTC.

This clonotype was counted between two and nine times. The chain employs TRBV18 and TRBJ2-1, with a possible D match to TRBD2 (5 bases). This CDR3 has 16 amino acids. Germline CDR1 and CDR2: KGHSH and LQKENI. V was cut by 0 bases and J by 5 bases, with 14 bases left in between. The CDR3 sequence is CASSPPERVQDNEQFF. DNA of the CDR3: TGTGCCAGCTCACCACCGGAGAGGGTTCAGGACAATGAGCAGTTCTTC. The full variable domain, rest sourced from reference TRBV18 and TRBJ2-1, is NAGVMQNPRHLVRRRGQEARLRCSPMKGHSHVYWYRQLPEEGLKFMVYLQKENIIDESGMPKERFSAEFPKEGPSILRIQQVVRGDSAAYFCASSPPERVQDNEQFFGPGTRLTVL.

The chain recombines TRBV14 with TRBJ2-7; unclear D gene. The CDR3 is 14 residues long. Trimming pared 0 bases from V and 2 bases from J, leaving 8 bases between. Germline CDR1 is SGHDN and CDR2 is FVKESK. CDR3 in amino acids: CASSQEHGPYEQYF. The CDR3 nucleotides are TGTGCCAGCAGCCAAGAGCACGGCCCCTACGAGCAGTACTTC. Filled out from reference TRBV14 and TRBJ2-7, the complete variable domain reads EAGVTQFPSHSVIEKGQTVTLRCDPISGHDNLYWYRRVMGKEIKFLLHFVKESKQDESGMPNNRFLAERTGGTYSTLKVQPAELEDSGVYFCASSQEHGPYEQYFGPGTRLTVT.

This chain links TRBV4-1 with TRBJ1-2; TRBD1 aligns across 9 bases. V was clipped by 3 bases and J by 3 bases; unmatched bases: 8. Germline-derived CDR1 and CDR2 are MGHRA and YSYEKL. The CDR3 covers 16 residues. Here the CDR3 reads CASSHHKQGADYGYTF. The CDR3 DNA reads TGCGCCAGCAGCCACCACAAACAGGGGGCGGACTATGGCTACACCTTC.

CDR3 amino acids: CAISESADTQYF. The CDR3 DNA sequence: TGTGCCATCAGTGAGTCCGCAGATACGCAGTATTTT. V is TRBV10-3 and J is TRBJ2-3; D not certain. Germline lookup yields CDR1 ENHRY and CDR2 SYGVKD. The V gene lost 0 bases and the J gene lost 4 bases, with 2 bases spanning the gap. The CDR3 runs to 12 residues.

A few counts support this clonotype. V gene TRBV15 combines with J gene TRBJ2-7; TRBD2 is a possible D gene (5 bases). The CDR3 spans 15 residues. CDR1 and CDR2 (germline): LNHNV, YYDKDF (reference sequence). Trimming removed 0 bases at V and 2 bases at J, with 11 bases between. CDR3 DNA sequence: TGTGCCACCAGCAGAGAAGAGGGCAATACCTACGAGCAGTACTTC. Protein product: CATSREEGNTYEQYF.

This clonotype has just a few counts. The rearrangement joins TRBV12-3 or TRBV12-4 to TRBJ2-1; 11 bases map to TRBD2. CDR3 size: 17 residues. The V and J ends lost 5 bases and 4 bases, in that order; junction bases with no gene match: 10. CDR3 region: CASSPRGGLADYNEQFF. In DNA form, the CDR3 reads TGTGCCAGCAGTCCTCGGGGGGGACTAGCGGATTACAATGAGCAGTTCTTC.

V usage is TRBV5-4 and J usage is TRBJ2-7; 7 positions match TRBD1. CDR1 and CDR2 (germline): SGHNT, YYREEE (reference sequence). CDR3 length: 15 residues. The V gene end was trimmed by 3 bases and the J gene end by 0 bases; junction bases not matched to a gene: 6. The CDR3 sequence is CASSSGTASSYEQYF. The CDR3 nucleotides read TGTGCCAGCAGCTCCGGGACAGCAAGCTCCTACGAGCAGTACTTC.

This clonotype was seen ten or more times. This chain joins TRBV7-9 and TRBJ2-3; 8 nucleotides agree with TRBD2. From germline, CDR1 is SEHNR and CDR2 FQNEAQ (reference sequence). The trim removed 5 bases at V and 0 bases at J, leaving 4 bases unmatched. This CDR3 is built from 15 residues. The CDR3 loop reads CASSPSGGSTDTQYF. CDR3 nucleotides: TGTGCCAGCAGCCCCAGCGGGGGTAGCACAGATACGCAGTATTTT.

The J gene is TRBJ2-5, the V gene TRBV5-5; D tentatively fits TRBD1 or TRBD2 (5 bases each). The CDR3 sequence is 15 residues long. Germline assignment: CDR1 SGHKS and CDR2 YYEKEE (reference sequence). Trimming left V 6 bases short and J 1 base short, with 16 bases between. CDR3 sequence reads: CASTTSVGVQETQYF. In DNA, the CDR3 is TGTGCCAGCACCACCTCTGTGGGGGTCCAAGAGACCCAGTACTTC.

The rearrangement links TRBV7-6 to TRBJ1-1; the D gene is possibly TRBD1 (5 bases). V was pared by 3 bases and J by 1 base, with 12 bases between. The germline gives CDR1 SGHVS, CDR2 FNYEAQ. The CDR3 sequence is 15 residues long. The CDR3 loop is CASSFLGRRNTEAFF. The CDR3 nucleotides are TGTGCCAGCAGCTTCTTGGGGCGACGGAACACTGAAGCTTTCTTT.

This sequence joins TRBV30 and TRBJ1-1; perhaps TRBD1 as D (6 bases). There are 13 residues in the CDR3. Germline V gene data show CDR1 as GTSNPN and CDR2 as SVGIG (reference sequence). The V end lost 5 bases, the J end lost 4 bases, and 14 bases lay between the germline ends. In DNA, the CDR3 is TGTGCCTGGGCGAGGCAGGGGACCACTGAAGCTTTCTTT. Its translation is CAWARQGTTEAFF.

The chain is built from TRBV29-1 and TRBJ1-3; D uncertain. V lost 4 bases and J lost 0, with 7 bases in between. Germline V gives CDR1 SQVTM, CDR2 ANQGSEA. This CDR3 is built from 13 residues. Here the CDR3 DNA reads TGCAGCGTTGTCCCGAGCTCTGGAAACACCATATATTTT. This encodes CSVVPSSGNTIYF.

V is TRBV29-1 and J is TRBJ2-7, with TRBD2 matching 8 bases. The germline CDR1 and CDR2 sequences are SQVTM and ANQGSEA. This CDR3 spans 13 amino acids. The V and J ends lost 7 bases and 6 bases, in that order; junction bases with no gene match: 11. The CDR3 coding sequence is TGCAGCGCCCGGGGGGGGTCAGTACCCGAGCAGTACTTC. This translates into CSARGGSVPEQYF.

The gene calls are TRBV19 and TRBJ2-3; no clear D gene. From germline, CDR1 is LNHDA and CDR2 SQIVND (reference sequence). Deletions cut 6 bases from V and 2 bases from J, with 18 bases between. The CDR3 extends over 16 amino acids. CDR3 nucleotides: TGTGCCAGTAGCACCCCACAGAGCCGATTCACAGATACGCAGTATTTT. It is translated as CASSTPQSRFTDTQYF.

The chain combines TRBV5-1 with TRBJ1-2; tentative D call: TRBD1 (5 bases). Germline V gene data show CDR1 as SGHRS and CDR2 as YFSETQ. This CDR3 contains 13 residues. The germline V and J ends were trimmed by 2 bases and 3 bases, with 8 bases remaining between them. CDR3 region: CASSLDSHYGYTF. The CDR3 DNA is TGCGCCAGCAGCTTAGACAGCCACTATGGCTACACCTTC. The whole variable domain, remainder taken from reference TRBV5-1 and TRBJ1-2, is KAGVTQTPRYLIKTRGQQVTLSCSPISGHRSVSWYQQTPGQGLQFLFEYFSETQRNKGNFPGRFSGRQFSNSRSEMNVSTLELGDSALYLCASSLDSHYGYTFGSGTRLTVV.

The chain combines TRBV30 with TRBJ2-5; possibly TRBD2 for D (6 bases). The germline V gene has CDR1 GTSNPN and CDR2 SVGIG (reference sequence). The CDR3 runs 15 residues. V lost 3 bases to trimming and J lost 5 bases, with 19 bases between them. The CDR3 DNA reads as TGTGCCTGGAGCATCCACCGGGGAGGTGGGGAGACCCAGTACTTC. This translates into CAWSIHRGGGETQYF.

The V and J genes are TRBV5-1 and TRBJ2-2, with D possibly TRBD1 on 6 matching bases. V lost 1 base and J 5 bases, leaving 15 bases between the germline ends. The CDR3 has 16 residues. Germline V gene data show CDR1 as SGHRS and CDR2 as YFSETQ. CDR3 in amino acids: CASSLLQGMNTGELFF. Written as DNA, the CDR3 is TGCGCCAGCAGCTTGTTACAGGGAATGAATACCGGGGAGCTGTTTTTT.

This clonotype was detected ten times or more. This CDR3 reads CATSETEGATSGRYYNEQFF. CDR3 nucleotide sequence: TGTGCCACCAGTGAGACCGAGGGGGCAACAAGCGGGAGATACTACAATGAGCAGTTCTTC. This rearrangement joins TRBV24-1 to TRBJ2-1; tentatively, D is TRBD2 (8 bases). The germline V gene has CDR1 KGHDR and CDR2 SFDVKD. This CDR3 comprises 20 residues. V dropped 4 bases and J dropped 3 bases, with 27 bases sitting between them.

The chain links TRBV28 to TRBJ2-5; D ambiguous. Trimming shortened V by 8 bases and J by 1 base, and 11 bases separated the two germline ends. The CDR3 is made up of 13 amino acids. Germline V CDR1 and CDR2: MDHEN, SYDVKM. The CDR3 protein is CASFGSSQETQYF. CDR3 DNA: TGTGCCAGCTTCGGGTCGAGCCAAGAGACCCAGTACTTC.